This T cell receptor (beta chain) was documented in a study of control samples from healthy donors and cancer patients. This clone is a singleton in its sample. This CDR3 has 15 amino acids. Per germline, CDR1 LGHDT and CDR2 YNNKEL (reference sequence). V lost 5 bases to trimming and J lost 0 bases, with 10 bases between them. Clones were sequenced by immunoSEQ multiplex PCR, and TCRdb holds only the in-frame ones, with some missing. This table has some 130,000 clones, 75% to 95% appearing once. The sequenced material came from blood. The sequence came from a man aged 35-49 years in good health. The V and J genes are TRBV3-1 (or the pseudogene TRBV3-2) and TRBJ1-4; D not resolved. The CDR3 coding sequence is TGTGCCAGCAGCGATTGGGCCGCAACTAATGAAAAACTGTTTTTT. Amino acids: CASSDWAATNEKLFF.